Shown below are 28 T cell receptor beta chains from a single sample sequenced in a study of T cell responses to AZD1222 COVID-19 vaccine (dated by TCRdb to the early 2020s). Libraries were built with the immunoSEQ multiplex PCR assay. This is the immuneACCESS table as TCRdb keeps it, with only in-frame sequences that have V and J called. A part of the clones is gone; compared with another copy, unresolved V genes explain less than half, and the rest is unexplained. The sample table lists fewer than 180,000 clones, about 92% of them with a count of one. The ten largest clones add up to approximately 3.4% of the sample. The time point label, as the study defines it: about 28 days (+/-7) after the second vaccine dose. The sequencing here drew on peripheral blood, taken 28 days after the second AZD1222 dose. The receptors originated from an adult who received the AZD1222 COVID-19 vaccine.

Of note for this clone: The junction shows a germline mismatch at one end, possibly a read error. This sequence joins TRBV10-3 and TRBJ2-2; TRBD1 agrees at 7 bases. The CDR3 loop spans 16 amino acids. Germline V gene sequence: CDR1 ENHRY, CDR2 SYGVKD. CDR3: CAISDPSTGNAGELFF. DNA for the CDR3: TGTGCCATCAGTGACCCCTCGACAGGGAACGCCGGGGAGCTGTTTTTT.

The V call is TRBV5-1, the J call TRBJ1-1; no definite D call. The CDR3 covers 13 residues. Germline V gene data show CDR1 as SGHRS and CDR2 as YFSETQ. V was pared by 4 bases and J by 3 bases, with 10 bases between. The CDR3 coding sequence is TGCGCCAGCAGCCCCTTCGGGGACACTGAAGCTTTCTTT. Residues: CASSPFGDTEAFF.

V usage is TRBV5-1 and J usage is TRBJ2-2, with 9 bases that match TRBD2. This CDR3 comprises 15 residues. From germline, CDR1 is SGHRS and CDR2 YFSETQ. Germline trimming cut 5 bases from V and 8 bases from J; bases unmatched to any gene: 10. The CDR3 sequence is CASRNSGRSDGELFF. The CDR3 coding sequence is TGCGCCAGCAGGAATAGCGGGAGATCGGATGGGGAGCTGTTTTTT.

This clone was seen a handful of times. The rearrangement joins TRBV6-2 or TRBV6-3 to TRBJ1-5, with D tentatively TRBD1 (6 bases). Trimming pared 6 bases from V and 3 bases from J, leaving 18 bases between. CDR1 and CDR2 (germline): MNHEY, SVGEGT. The CDR3 runs to 16 residues. Written as DNA, the CDR3 is TGTGCCAGCAGCTTACTCCTCGACAGGATCAATCAGCCCCAGCATTTT. Protein product: CASSLLLDRINQPQHF.

The chain combines TRBV18 with TRBJ1-5; TRBD1 matches at 7 bases. CDR1 is KGHSH and CDR2 is LQKENI in the germline V gene. The CDR3 spans 13 residues. After removal of 8 bases from V and 2 bases from J, the junction contained 3 bases not matched to a gene. The CDR3 nucleotides are TGTGCCAGCGTTGGGACAGGCAATCAGCCCCAGCATTTT. Protein product: CASVGTGNQPQHF.

The chain joins TRBV11-2 to TRBJ1-2, with 9 bases aligning to TRBD1. The CDR3 spans 14 residues. CDR1 SGHAT and CDR2 FQNNGV come from the germline V gene. J gave up 3 bases and V 5 bases, and 4 bases lay outside the gene matches. The CDR3 sequence is CASSRTGGHYGYTF. The DNA of the CDR3 is TGTGCCAGCAGCCGTACAGGGGGCCACTATGGCTACACCTTC.

This rearrangement joins TRBV19 to TRBJ1-5; 8 bases are shared with TRBD1. Looked up from germline, CDR1 is LNHDA and CDR2 is SQIVND (reference sequence). With 6 bases clipped from V and 2 bases from J, the junction kept 3 bases outside the gene matches. CDR3 length: 14 residues. CDR3 region: CASSQTGGNQPQHF. CDR3 DNA: TGTGCCAGTAGCCAGACAGGGGGCAATCAGCCCCAGCATTTT.

V and J are TRBV4-1 and TRBJ1-2, with unresolved D. There are 14 residues in the CDR3. The V end was cut by 0 bases, the J end by 2 bases, with 7 bases between. Germline lookup yields CDR1 MGHRA and CDR2 YSYEKL. DNA of the CDR3: TGCGCCAGCAGCCAAGATACTAACAACTATGGCTACACCTTC. Protein: CASSQDTNNYGYTF.

V is TRBV6-2 or TRBV6-3 and J is TRBJ2-7; 8 bases align to TRBD2. The V gene end was trimmed by 0 bases and the J gene end by 0 bases; junction bases not matched to a gene: 4. In germline, CDR1 is MNHEY, CDR2 SVGEGT. CDR3 length: 16 residues. In DNA, the CDR3 is TGTGCCAGCAGTTACTCAAACGGGAGGGCCTCCTACGAGCAGTACTTC. Its protein is CASSYSNGRASYEQYF.

This chain connects TRBV4-1 to TRBJ1-2, with 9 bases fitting TRBD1. The V gene's germline CDR1 is MGHRA and CDR2 YSYEKL. V gave up 3 bases and J gave up 1 base; unmatched junction bases: 3. The CDR3 has 15 amino acids. CDR3 DNA: TGCGCCAGCAGCCAGGTGGGACAGGGTAACTATGGCTACACCTTC. It encodes CASSQVGQGNYGYTF.

V gene TRBV6-5 combines with J gene TRBJ2-4, with 11 bases matching TRBD2. This CDR3 has 15 residues. V was pared by 5 bases and J by 1 base, with 1 base of the junction left unmatched. Germline CDR1 MNHEY, CDR2 SVGAGI. Here the CDR3 DNA reads TGTGCCAGCAGTCGACTAGCGGGGGCCAAAAACATTCAGTACTTC. Translating gives CASSRLAGAKNIQYF.

The V gene is TRBV6-4, the J gene TRBJ1-1; D is uncertain. The V gene's germline CDR1 is MRHNA and CDR2 SNTAGT. The CDR3 is 13 amino acids. Trimming took off 6 bases at V and 4 bases at J, with 12 bases between the two ends. The CDR3 coding sequence is TGTGCCAGCAGAAACGGGTTTAGCACTGAAGCTTTCTTT. This codes for CASRNGFSTEAFF.

This chain uses TRBV28 with TRBJ1-1; D is possibly TRBD1 (5 bases). The CDR3 is 15 residues long. V was cut by 7 bases and J by 2 bases, with 17 bases left in between. Germline loops: CDR1 MDHEN, CDR2 SYDVKM. The CDR3: CASINLGAINTEAFF. The CDR3 DNA sequence: TGTGCCAGCATCAACTTAGGGGCAATCAACACTGAAGCTTTCTTT.

V is TRBV18 and J is TRBJ1-5, with D maybe TRBD1 (6 bases). Germline V gives CDR1 KGHSH, CDR2 LQKENI. The germline V and J ends were trimmed by 1 base and 4 bases, with 14 bases remaining between them. The length of the CDR3 is 16 residues. DNA for the CDR3: TGTGCCAGCTCACCACTCGCCAGGGGATGGAATCAGCCCCAGCATTTT. Residues: CASSPLARGWNQPQHF. Combining the CDR3 with reference TRBV18 and TRBJ1-5 gives the whole variable domain NAGVMQNPRHLVRRRGQEARLRCSPMKGHSHVYWYRQLPEEGLKFMVYLQKENIIDESGMPKERFSAEFPKEGPSILRIQQVVRGDSAAYFCASSPLARGWNQPQHFGDGTRLSIL.

This clone was observed once. The chain carries TRBV7-6 and TRBJ1-1; TRBD1 aligns across 7 bases. The germline V gene has CDR1 SGHVS and CDR2 FNYEAQ. This CDR3 region has 15 residues. The trim removed 5 bases at V and 2 bases at J, leaving 8 bases unmatched. CDR3 nucleotides: TGTGCCAGCAGCCCCCGGACAGGCACTAACACTGAAGCTTTCTTT. Protein product: CASSPRTGTNTEAFF.

The genes are TRBV10-2 and TRBJ1-1; no firm D call. With 8 bases removed from V and 10 bases from J, the gap between germline ends came to 11 bases. The CDR3 has 10 residues. Per the germline V gene, CDR1 is WSHSY and CDR2 is SAAADI. The CDR3 DNA follows: TGCGCCAGCGGGCCGCGAGGAGCTTTCTTT. Protein product: CASGPRGAFF.

V usage is TRBV28 and J usage is TRBJ2-2; TRBD2 matches 7 bases. CDR3 size: 16 residues. After removal of 3 bases from V and 0 bases from J, the junction contained 4 bases not matched to a gene. Germline assignment: CDR1 MDHEN and CDR2 SYDVKM. The chain's CDR3 is CASSFPGGANTGELFF. As DNA, the CDR3 is TGTGCCAGCAGTTTTCCGGGAGGAGCGAACACCGGGGAGCTGTTTTTT.

This clone was seen once. The chain joins TRBV28 to TRBJ2-7, with TRBD1 matching over 9 bases. The CDR3 runs 16 residues. In germline, CDR1 is MDHEN, CDR2 SYDVKM. J gave up 4 bases and V 2 bases, and 9 bases lay outside the gene matches. The CDR3 DNA is TGTGCCAGCAGTTTACGGGACAGGGCGAGACATTACGAGCAGTACTTC. This codes for CASSLRDRARHYEQYF. The variable domain in full, completed from reference TRBV28 and TRBJ2-7, reads DVKVTQSSRYLVKRTGEKVFLECVQDMDHENMFWYRQDPGLGLRLIYFSYDVKMKEKGDIPEGYSVSREKKERFSLILESASTNQTSMYLCASSLRDRARHYEQYFGPGTRLTVT.

This clone was observed a few times. The chain couples TRBV29-1 to TRBJ2-2; 10 bases line up with TRBD2. J was trimmed by 3 bases and V by 6 bases; bases with no gene match: 4. Germline CDR1 reads SQVTM; CDR2 reads ANQGSEA. The CDR3 is 14 amino acids. The CDR3 coding sequence is TGCAGCGTCAGGACTAGCGGAGACACCGGGGAGCTGTTTTTT. This gives the protein CSVRTSGDTGELFF.

V is TRBV24-1 and J is TRBJ2-1; D tentatively fits TRBD1 or TRBD2 (5 bases each). This CDR3 comprises 15 residues. V was shortened by 5 bases and J by 5 bases, with 15 bases between the two germline ends. Germline CDR1 and CDR2: KGHDR and SFDVKD. The CDR3 DNA sequence: TGTGCCACCAGTGGTTTCGGGACCCCTAACAATGAGCAGTTCTTC. Translation gives CATSGFGTPNNEQFF.

This clone has just one count. The rearrangement joins TRBV27 to TRBJ2-1, with 9 nucleotides matching TRBD1. The CDR3 spans 16 residues. Looked up from germline, CDR1 is MNHEY and CDR2 is SMNVEV (reference sequence). Unmatched junction bases numbered 8, after V lost 7 bases and J lost 1 base. The DNA of the CDR3 is TGTGCCAGCATTGGGACAGGGCCCGGTTCCTACAATGAGCAGTTCTTC. Its protein is CASIGTGPGSYNEQFF.

The chain carries TRBV15 and TRBJ2-7; TRBD1 agrees at 10 bases. CDR1 is LNHNV, CDR2 YYDKDF, per germline (reference sequence). The CDR3 sequence is 18 residues long. V was clipped by 0 bases and J by 0 bases; unmatched bases: 8. The CDR3 reads CATSRDLVGDRGSYEQYF. The CDR3 DNA reads as TGTGCCACCAGCAGAGATTTGGTTGGGGACAGGGGCTCCTACGAGCAGTACTTC.

The gene calls are TRBV7-3 and TRBJ2-2; 10 bases map to TRBD2. The CDR3 has 15 amino acids. V shed 1 base and J 7 bases; nucleotides not matched to a gene: 3. In germline, CDR1 is SGHTA, CDR2 FQGTGA. Here the CDR3 reads CASSLRSGRDGELFF. As DNA, the CDR3 is TGTGCCAGCAGCTTAAGGAGCGGGAGGGACGGGGAGCTGTTTTTT.

The V gene is TRBV5-4, the J gene TRBJ1-3; 9 bases are a match to TRBD1. Germline trimming cut 4 bases from V and 0 bases from J; bases unmatched to any gene: 14. CDR3 length equals 19 residues. Germline V lookup: CDR1 SGHNT, CDR2 YYREEE (reference sequence). The CDR3 DNA is TGTGCCAGCAGCCTCACCGGACAGGGGCCGATTTCCTCTGGAAACACCATATATTTT. Protein: CASSLTGQGPISSGNTIYF.

The chain joins TRBV9 to TRBJ2-1; D remains unclear. In germline, CDR1 is SGDLS, CDR2 YYNGEE. Trimming removed 2 bases at V and 4 bases at J, with 16 bases between. The CDR3 loop spans 16 amino acids. The CDR3 DNA reads TGTGCCAGCAGCGTCGACGGTCAACCCCGATACAATGAGCAGTTCTTC. As protein: CASSVDGQPRYNEQFF.

The chain carries TRBV7-3 and TRBJ2-6; 7 bases are shared with TRBD1. Trimming took 5 bases from V and 2 from J; bases not matched to a gene: 3. The CDR3 has 15 amino acids. CDR1 SGHTA and CDR2 FQGTGA come from the germline V gene. The CDR3 protein is CASSPQGAGANVLTF. The CDR3 nucleotides are TGTGCCAGCAGCCCGCAGGGGGCTGGGGCCAACGTCCTGACTTTC.

The chain is built from TRBV9 and TRBJ1-4, with no clear D. This CDR3 is 16 amino acids long. Trimming took 1 base from V and 5 from J, leaving 15 bases between them. CDR1 and CDR2 from the germline V gene are SGDLS and YYNGEE. As DNA, the CDR3 is TGTGCCAGCAGCGTAACTATAACAGACCCCAATGAAAAACTGTTTTTT. Residues: CASSVTITDPNEKLFF.

This chain uses TRBV28 with TRBJ2-7; 7 nucleotides align to TRBD1. CDR1 and CDR2 from the germline V gene are MDHEN and SYDVKM. The CDR3 runs 13 residues. V trimming: 1 base; J trimming: 6 bases; junction bases outside the gene matches: 3. The CDR3 region has the DNA TGTGCCAGCAGTTTATCGACAGGGAGCGAGCAGTACTTC. This sequence encodes CASSLSTGSEQYF.